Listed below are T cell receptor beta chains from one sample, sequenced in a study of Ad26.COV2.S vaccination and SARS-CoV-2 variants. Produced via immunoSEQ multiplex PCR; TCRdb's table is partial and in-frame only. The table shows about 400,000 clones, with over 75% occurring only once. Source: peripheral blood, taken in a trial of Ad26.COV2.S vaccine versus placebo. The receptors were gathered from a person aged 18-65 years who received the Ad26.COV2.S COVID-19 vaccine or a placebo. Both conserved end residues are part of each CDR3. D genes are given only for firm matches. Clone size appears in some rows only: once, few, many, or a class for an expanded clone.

TGTGCCAGCAGTTTAACGACGGGCATTCAGTACTTC CASSLTTGIQYF 12 TRBV28 . . TRBJ2-4
TGCAGCGTCTGGGAGGGGGCCTTCAATGAGCAGTTCTTC CSVWEGAFNEQFF 13 TRBV29-1 . . TRBJ2-1
TGTGCCAGCGGGACTACGCCCTACAATGAGCAGTTCTTC CASGTTPYNEQFF 13 TRBV2 . TRBD2 TRBJ2-1
TGTGCCAGTAGTATAGTTGGACACAGCTCCTACGAGCAGTACTTC CASSIVGHSSYEQYF 15 TRBV19 once . TRBJ2-7
TGTGCCAGCAGCCTCTCCTGGGGACTAGCGAGGTCTAGCACAGATACGCAGTATTTT CASSLSWGLARSSTDTQYF 19 TRBV3-1/TRBV3-2 once TRBD2 TRBJ2-3
TGTGCCAGCGGTGACCGACCCATGAACACTGAAGCTTTCTTT CASGDRPMNTEAFF 14 TRBV7-9 once . TRBJ1-1
TGTGCCAGCAGCTTAATTGCAGGGAACAATGAGCAGTTCTTC CASSLIAGNNEQFF 14 TRBV11-3 . . TRBJ2-1
TGTGCCTGGAGTGTGTTGGGGGGCTATGGCTACACCTTC CAWSVLGGYGYTF 13 TRBV30 . . TRBJ1-2
TGTGCCAGTAGGACAGGGGGCGGTCAGCCCCAGCATTTT CASRTGGGQPQHF 13 TRBV19 few TRBD1 TRBJ1-5
TGTGCCAGCAGCTTGCGCACCCGGGGAGATACGCAGTATTTT CASSLRTRGDTQYF 14 TRBV11-3 . . TRBJ2-3